The sequence of this T cell receptor (beta chain) was determined in a study of glioma-infiltrating T cells after dendritic cell vaccination. Overall study: Dendritic cell vaccination trial patients had either newly diagnosed or recurrent glioblastoma.

The CDR3 length is 16 residues. Germline CDR1 reads SEHNR; CDR2 reads FQNEAQ (reference sequence). V dropped 4 bases and J dropped 6; count of bases not matched to a gene: 8. Up to 2 ug genomic DNA was used for TCRB CDR3 amplification. Primers: 60 V beta forward and 13 J beta reverse. The method was immunoSEQ multiplex PCR; TCRdb's version includes in-frame clones alone and lacks a portion of them. The profile shows about 76,000 clones, more than 75% of them singletons. Noted time point: after dendritic cell vaccination, including at tumor progression/relapse. Patients had residual fresh-frozen tumor tissue and more than two years of survival data.

This chain connects TRBV7-9 to TRBJ2-2; 10 bases are shared with TRBD2. The receptor comes from a human donor with glioblastoma. The input for sequencing was blood, taken after dendritic cell vaccination. The CDR3 reads CASSSASGSLAGELFF. CDR3 coding DNA: TGTGCCAGCAGCTCCGCTAGCGGGAGTTTGGCCGGGGAGCTGTTTTTT.